This T cell receptor (beta chain) stems from a study of shared clonotypes between healthy human individuals. About the study: A couple of women and a few men aged 18 to 49 served as donors.

TCRdb's copy holds only in-frame clones and misses some; the assay was immunoSEQ multiplex PCR. The sample contains under 1,100,000 clones, around 82% of which appear only once. Findings of the study overall: Relative to their counterparts shared across all four donors, non-shared clonotypes exhibited diminished generation probabilities.

Germline CDR1 is SGHNT and CDR2 is YYREEE (reference sequence). This CDR3 contains 15 residues. The V end was cut by 0 bases, the J end by 2 bases, with 11 bases between. Notes on this clone: Its cognate antigen is unknown.

Every contributor of samples was a Caucasian grown-up residing in Nashville, Tennessee. CD4+ cells underwent separation, giving CD45RA+ naive and CD45RA-negative memory subsets. The sample taken for sequencing was memory CD4+ T cells from PBMCs. The subset here: CD45RA-negative fraction. The sequence was collected from a man younger than 35 in good health. Some clones in this sample may be carry-over from other donors' samples. The chain carries TRBV5-4 and TRBJ2-5; a possible D gene is TRBD1 (5 bases). CDR3: CASSLASAGQETQYF. DNA of the CDR3: TGTGCCAGCAGCTTGGCCTCGGCAGGGCAAGAGACCCAGTACTTC. Together with reference TRBV5-4 and TRBJ2-5, the CDR3 gives the full variable domain: ETGVTQSPTHLIKTRGQQVTLRCSSQSGHNTVSWYQQALGQGPQFIFQYYREEENGRGNFPPRFSGLQFPNYSSELNVNALELDDSALYLCASSLASAGQETQYFGPGTRLLVL.